This record looks at one T cell receptor (beta chain) sequence and its context. Both 60 Vbeta primers and 13 Jbeta primers went into the PCR. Clones were read by immunoSEQ multiplex PCR, and TCRdb kept only the in-frame ones, dropping some. The sample has 150,000 or so clones; about three quarters are singletons. The data are from a study of cytomegalovirus exposure and HLA in healthy donors. Germline lookup yields CDR1 SEHNR and CDR2 FQNEAQ (reference sequence). The CDR3 runs to 14 residues. Unmatched junction bases numbered 9, after V lost 5 bases and J lost 8 bases. The chain has TRBV7-9 and TRBJ2-1; TRBD2 matches 7 bases. The TCR originated in a man aged 40-50 years in good health and CMV-seropositive. The sample was PBMCs. CDR3 sequence reads: CASSKGTGGDEQFF. Written as DNA, the CDR3 is TGTGCCAGCAGCAAAGGGACGGGAGGCGATGAGCAGTTCTTC. The whole variable domain, remainder taken from reference TRBV7-9 and TRBJ2-1, is DTGVSQNPRHKITKRGQNVTFRCDPISEHNRLYWYRQTLGQGPEFLTYFQNEAQLEKSRLLSDRFSAERPKGSFSTLEIQRTEQGDSAMYLCASSKGTGGDEQFFGPGTRLTVL.